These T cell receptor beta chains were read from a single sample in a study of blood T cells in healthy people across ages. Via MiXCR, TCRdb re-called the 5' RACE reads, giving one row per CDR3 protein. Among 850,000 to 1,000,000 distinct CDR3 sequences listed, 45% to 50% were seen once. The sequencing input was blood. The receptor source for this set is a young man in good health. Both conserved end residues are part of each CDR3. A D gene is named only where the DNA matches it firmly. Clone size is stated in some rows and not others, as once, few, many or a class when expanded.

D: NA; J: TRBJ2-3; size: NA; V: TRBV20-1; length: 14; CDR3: CSARRRGRTDTQYF; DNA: TGCAGTGCTAGACGGCGGGGGCGCACAGATACGCAGTATTTT
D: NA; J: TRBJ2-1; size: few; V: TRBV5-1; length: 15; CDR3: CASSPAQASYNEQFF; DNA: TGCGCCAGCAGTCCGGCCCAGGCCAGCTACAATGAGCAGTTCTTC
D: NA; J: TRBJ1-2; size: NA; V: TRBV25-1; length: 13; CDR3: CASSVGGDYGYTF; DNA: TGTGCCAGCAGTGTCGGGGGCGACTATGGCTACACCTTC
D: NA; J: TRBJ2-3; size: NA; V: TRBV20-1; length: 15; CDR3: CSAHRTTLSTDTQYF; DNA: TGCAGTGCCCACAGGACTACCCTTAGCACAGATACGCAGTATTTT
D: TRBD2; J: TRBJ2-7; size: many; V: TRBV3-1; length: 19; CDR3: CASSLERTSGARVSYEQYF; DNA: TGTGCCAGCAGCCTAGAAAGGACTAGCGGGGCTCGAGTCTCCTACGAGCAGTACTTC
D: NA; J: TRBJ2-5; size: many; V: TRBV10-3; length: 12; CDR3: CAISELRETQYF; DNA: TGTGCCATCAGTGAGCTACGAGAGACCCAGTACTTC
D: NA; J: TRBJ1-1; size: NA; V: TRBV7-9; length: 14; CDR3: CASSLNEGSTEAFF; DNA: TGTGCCAGCAGCTTAAACGAAGGGAGCACTGAAGCTTTCTTT
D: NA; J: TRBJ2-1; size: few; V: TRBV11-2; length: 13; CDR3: CASSLDAVNEQFF; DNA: TGTGCCAGCAGCTTAGATGCGGTCAATGAGCAGTTCTTC
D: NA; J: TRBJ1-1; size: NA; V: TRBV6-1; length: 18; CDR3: CASRPRNGAIPMNTEAFF; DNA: TGTGCCAGCAGGCCGCGCAATGGGGCAATTCCGATGAACACTGAAGCTTTCTTT
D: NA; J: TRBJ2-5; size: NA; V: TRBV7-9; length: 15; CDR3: CASSLKISGEETQYF; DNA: TGTGCCAGCAGCTTAAAAATATCCGGGGAAGAGACCCAGTACTTC
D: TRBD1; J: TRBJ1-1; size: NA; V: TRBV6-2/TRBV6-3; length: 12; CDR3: CASGQGNTEAFF; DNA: TGTGCCAGCGGACAGGGGAACACTGAAGCTTTCTTT
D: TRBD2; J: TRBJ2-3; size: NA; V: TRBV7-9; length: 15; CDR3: CASSTSGPSTDTQYF; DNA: TGTGCCAGCAGTACTAGCGGACCTAGCACAGATACGCAGTATTTT
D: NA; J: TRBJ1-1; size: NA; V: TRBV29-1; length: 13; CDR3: CSVEPRLILEAFF; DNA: TGCAGCGTTGAGCCCAGGTTAATTTTAGAAGCTTTCTTT
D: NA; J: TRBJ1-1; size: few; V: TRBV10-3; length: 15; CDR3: CAISESRGRNTEAFF; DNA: TGTGCCATCAGTGAGTCGAGGGGACGGAACACTGAAGCTTTCTTT
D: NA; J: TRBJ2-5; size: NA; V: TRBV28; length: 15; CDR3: CASSLISPGGETQYF; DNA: TGTGCCAGCAGTTTGATCTCCCCGGGTGGAGAGACCCAGTACTTC
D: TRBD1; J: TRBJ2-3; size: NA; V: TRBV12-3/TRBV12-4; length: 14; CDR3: CASRSGTGVYTQYF; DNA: TGTGCCAGCAGATCCGGGACAGGGGTGTATACGCAGTATTTT
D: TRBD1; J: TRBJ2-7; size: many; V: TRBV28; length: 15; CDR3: CASSSPGTGLSEQYF; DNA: TGTGCCAGCAGTTCCCCTGGGACAGGGCTCTCCGAGCAGTACTTC
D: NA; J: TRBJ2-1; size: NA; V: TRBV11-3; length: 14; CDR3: CASSSTRDRNEQFF; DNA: TGTGCCAGCAGCTCGACACGTGACAGAAATGAGCAGTTCTTC
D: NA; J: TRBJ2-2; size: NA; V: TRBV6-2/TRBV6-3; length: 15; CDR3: CASSSGQLNTGELFF; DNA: TGTGCCAGCAGTTCTGGACAGCTGAACACCGGGGAGCTGTTTTTT
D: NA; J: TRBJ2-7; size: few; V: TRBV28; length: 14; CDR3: CASSLAMPPYEQYF; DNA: TGTGCCAGCAGTCTCGCCATGCCCCCCTACGAGCAGTACTTC
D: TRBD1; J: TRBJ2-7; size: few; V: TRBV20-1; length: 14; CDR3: CSAPEGQGTYEQYF; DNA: TGCAGTGCACCCGAGGGACAGGGCACCTACGAGCAGTACTTC
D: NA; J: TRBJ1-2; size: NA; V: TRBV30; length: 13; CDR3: CAWSTPLLYGYTF; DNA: TGTGCCTGGAGCACACCCTTGCTCTATGGCTACACCTTC
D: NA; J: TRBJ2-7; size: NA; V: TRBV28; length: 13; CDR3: CASNTGGAHEQYF; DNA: TGTGCCAGCAACACGGGGGGCGCGCACGAGCAGTACTTC
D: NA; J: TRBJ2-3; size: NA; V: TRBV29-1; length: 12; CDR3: CSVDDGTDTQYF; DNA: TGCAGCGTTGACGACGGCACGGATACGCAGTATTTT
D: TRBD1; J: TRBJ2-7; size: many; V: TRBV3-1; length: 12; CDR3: CASSSDRDEQYF; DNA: TGTGCCAGCAGCTCTGACAGGGACGAGCAGTACTTC
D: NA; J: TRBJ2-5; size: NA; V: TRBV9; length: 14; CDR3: CASSVDSPVETQYF; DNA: TGTGCCAGCAGCGTAGATTCCCCAGTGGAGACCCAGTACTTC
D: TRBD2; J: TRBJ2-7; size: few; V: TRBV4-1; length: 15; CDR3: CASSQGRGDPYEQYF; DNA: TGCGCCAGCAGCCAAGGGCGGGGGGACCCCTACGAGCAGTACTTC
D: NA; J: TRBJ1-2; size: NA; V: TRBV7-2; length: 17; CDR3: CACSLGPQQGSNYGYTF; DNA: TGTGCCTGCAGCTTAGGGCCCCAACAGGGATCTAACTATGGCTACACCTTC
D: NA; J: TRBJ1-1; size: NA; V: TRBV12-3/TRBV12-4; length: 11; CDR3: CASSGRGEAFF; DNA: TGTGCCAGCAGTGGCCGGGGTGAAGCTTTCTTT
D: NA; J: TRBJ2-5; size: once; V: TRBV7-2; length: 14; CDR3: CASSLGVGVRTQYF; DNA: TGTGCCAGCAGCTTGGGAGTAGGGGTGAGGACCCAGTACTTC
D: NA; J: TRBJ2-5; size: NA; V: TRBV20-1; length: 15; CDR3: CSAENRDRIRETQYF; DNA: TGCAGTGCTGAGAACCGGGACCGCATTCGGGAGACCCAGTACTTC
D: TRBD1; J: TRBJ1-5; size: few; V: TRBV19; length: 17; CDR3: CASSRQGARYSNQPQHF; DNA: TGTGCCAGTAGTAGACAGGGGGCCCGATATAGCAATCAGCCCCAGCATTTT
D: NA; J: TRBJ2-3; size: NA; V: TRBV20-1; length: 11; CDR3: CSASSPDTQYF; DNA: TGCAGTGCTAGTTCCCCAGATACGCAGTATTTT
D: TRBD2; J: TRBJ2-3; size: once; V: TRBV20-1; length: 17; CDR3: CSARGRGFSGGGDTQYF; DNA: TGCAGTGCTAGAGGTCGTGGGTTTAGCGGGGGCGGGGATACGCAGTATTTT
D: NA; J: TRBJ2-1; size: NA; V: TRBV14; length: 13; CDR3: CASSRQLRDEQFF; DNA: TGTGCCAGCAGCCGTCAGTTACGCGATGAGCAGTTCTTC
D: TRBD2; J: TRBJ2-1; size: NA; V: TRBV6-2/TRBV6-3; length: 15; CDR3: CASRTSGSAYNEQFF; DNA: TGTGCCAGCAGGACAAGCGGGAGTGCCTACAATGAGCAGTTCTTC
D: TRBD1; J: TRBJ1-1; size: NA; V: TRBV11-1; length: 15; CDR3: CASSLGQGIHTEAFF; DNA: TGTGCCAGCAGCTTGGGACAGGGAATTCACACTGAAGCTTTCTTT
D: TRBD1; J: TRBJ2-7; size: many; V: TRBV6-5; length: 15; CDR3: CASSGRTGRTYEQYF; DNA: TGTGCCAGCAGCGGACGGACAGGGAGGACCTACGAGCAGTACTTC
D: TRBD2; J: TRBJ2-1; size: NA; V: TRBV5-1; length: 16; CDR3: CASRRTSGSFYNEQFF; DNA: TGCGCCAGCAGGCGTACTAGCGGAAGCTTCTACAATGAGCAGTTCTTC
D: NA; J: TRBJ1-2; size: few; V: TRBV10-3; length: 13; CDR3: CAISEGRVDGYTF; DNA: TGTGCCATCAGCGAAGGCAGGGTAGATGGCTACACCTTC
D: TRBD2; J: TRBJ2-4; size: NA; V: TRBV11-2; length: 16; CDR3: CASSLDRGTSKNIQYF; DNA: TGTGCCAGCAGCTTAGATCGTGGGACTAGTAAAAACATTCAGTACTTC
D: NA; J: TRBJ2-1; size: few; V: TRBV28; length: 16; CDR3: CASTPRLTSSYNEQFF; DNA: TGTGCCAGCACCCCGAGACTTACCAGCTCCTACAATGAGCAGTTCTTC
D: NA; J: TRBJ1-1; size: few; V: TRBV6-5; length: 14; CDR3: CASSYRQRNTEAFF; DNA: TGTGCCAGCAGTTACCGCCAAAGGAACACTGAAGCTTTCTTT
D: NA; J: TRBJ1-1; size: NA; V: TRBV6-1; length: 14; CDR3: CASSSEIGNTEAFF; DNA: TGTGCCAGCAGTAGTGAGATTGGGAACACTGAAGCTTTCTTT
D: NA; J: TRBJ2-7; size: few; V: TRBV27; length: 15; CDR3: CASSFLTRTVYEQYF; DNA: TGTGCCAGCAGTTTCTTAACTAGGACAGTCTACGAGCAGTACTTC
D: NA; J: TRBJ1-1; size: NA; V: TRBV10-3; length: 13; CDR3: CAISWDPGSEAFF; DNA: TGTGCCATCAGTTGGGATCCCGGATCGGAAGCTTTCTTT
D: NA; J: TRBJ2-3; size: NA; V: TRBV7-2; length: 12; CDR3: CASSLAFDTQYF; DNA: TGTGCCAGCAGCTTAGCTTTCGATACGCAGTATTTT
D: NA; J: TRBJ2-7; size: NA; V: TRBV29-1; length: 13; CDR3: CSVETVGPYEQYF; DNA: TGCAGCGTTGAGACCGTGGGGCCCTACGAGCAGTACTTC
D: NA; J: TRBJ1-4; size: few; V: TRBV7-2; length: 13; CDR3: CATRQAMGEKLFF; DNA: TGTGCCACCCGACAGGCCATGGGGGAAAAACTGTTTTTT
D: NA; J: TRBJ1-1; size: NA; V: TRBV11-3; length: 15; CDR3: CASSLGLRVGTEAFF; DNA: TGTGCCAGCAGCTTAGGGCTTAGGGTTGGCACTGAAGCTTTCTTT